This section outlines one TCR beta chain sequence together with its context. Its antigen is as yet unknown. V was shortened by 0 bases and J by 5 bases, with 13 bases between the two germline ends. Germline CDR1 and CDR2: GTSNPN and SVGIG (reference sequence). The CDR3 length is 14 residues. The data are from a study of cytomegalovirus exposure and HLA in healthy donors. Broader study findings: The authors enumerated under 200 TCR beta chains as linked to cytomegalovirus. Cytomegalovirus status was reportedly diagnosed by the classifier with high specificity and sensitivity.

Libraries were prepared by immunoSEQ multiplex PCR; TCRdb keeps only in-frame clonotypes and omits some of them. The table has 200,000 or so clones, approximately 80% seen once; the top ten hold around an eighth. Sequences were obtained from PBMCs. The chain carries TRBV30 and TRBJ2-5, with a weak D call TRBD1 (6 bases). This clonotype originated in a woman in her 30s in good health and CMV-seropositive. This CDR3 is CAWSVGGSGETQYF. The CDR3 nucleotides are TGTGCCTGGAGTGTAGGGGGTTCCGGGGAGACCCAGTACTTC.